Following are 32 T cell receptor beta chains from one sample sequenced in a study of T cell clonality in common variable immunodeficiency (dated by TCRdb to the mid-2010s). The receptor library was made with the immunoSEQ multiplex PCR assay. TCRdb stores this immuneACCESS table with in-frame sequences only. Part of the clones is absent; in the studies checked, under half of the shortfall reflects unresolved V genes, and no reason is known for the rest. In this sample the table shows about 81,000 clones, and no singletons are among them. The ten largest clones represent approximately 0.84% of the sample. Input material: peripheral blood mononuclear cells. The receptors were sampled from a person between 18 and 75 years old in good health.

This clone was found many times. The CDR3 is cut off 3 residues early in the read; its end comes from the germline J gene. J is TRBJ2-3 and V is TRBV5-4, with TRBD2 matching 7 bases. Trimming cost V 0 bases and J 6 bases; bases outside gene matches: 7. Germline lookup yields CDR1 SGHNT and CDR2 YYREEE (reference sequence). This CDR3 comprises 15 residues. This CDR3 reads CASSLVAGAPDTQYF. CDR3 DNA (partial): TGTGCCAGCAGCTTGGTTGCGGGAGCCCCGGATACG.

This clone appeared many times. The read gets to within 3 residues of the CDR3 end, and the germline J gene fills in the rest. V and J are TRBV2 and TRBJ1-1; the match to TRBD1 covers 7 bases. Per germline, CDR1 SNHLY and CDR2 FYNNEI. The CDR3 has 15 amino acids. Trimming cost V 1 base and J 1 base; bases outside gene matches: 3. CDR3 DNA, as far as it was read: TGTGCCAGCAGTGAAGAGACAGGGTGGAACACTGAA. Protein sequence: CASSEETGWNTE. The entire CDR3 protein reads CASSEETGWNTEAFF.

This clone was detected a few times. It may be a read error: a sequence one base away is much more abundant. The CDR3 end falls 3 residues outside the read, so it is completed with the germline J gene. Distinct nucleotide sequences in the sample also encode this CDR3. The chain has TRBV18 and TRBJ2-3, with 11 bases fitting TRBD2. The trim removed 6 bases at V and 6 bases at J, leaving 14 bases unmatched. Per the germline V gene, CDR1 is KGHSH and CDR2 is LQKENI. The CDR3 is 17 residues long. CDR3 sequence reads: CASSPVLAGAIADTQYF. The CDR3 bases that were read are TGTGCCAGCTCGCCGGTACTAGCGGGAGCGATCGCGGATACG.

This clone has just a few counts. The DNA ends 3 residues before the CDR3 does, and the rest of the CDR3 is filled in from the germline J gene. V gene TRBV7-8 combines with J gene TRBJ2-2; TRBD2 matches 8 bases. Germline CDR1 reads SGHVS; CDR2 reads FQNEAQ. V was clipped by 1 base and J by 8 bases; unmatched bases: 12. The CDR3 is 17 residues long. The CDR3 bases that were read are TGTGCCAGCAGCTTAGTTGGAGGTAGCGGGACCCCAGGGGAG. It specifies CASSLVGGSGTPGE. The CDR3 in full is CASSLVGGSGTPGELFF.

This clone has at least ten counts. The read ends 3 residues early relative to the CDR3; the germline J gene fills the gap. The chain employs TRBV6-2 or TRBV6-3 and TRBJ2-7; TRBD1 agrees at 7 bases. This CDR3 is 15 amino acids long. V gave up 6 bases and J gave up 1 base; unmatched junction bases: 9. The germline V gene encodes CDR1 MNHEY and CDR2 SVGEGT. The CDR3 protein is CASRLDDRASYEQYF. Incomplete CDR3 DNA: TGTGCCAGCAGACTCGACGACAGGGCTTCCTACGAG.

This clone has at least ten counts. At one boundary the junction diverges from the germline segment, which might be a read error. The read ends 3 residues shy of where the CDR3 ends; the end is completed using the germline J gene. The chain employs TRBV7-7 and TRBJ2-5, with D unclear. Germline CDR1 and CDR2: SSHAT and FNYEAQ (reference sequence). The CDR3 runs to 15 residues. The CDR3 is CASSSRAAGQETQYF. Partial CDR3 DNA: TGTGCTAGCAGCTCCCGCGCTGCCGGTCAAGAGACC. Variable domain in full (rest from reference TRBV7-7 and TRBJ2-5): GAGVSQSPRYKVTKRGQDVTLRCDPISSHATLYWYQQALGQGPEFLTYFNYEAQPDKSGLPSDRFSAERPEGSISTLTIQRTEQRDSAMYRCASSSRAAGQETQYFGPGTRLLVL.

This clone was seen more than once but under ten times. CDR3: CASSELPGFWYIQYF. CDR3 bases read: TGTGCCAGCAGCGAATTGCCAGGGTTTTGGTACATT. J is TRBJ2-4 and V is TRBV7-2; D might be TRBD1 (5 bases). The observed sequence ends 3 residues before the CDR3 terminus, with the missing tail filled in from the germline J gene. Looked up from germline, CDR1 is SGHTA and CDR2 is FQGNSA. CDR3 length: 15 residues. Between the trimmed V and J ends, which lost 5 bases and 8 bases, there was a span of 19 bases.

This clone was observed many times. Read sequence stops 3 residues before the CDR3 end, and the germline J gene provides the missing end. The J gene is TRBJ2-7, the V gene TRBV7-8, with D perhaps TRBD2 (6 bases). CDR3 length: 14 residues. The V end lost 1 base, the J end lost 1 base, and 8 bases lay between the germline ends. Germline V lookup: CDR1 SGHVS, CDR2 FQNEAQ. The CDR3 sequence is CASSLVGGSYEQYF. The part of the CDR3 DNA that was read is TGTGCCAGCAGCTTAGTGGGGGGTTCCTACGAG.

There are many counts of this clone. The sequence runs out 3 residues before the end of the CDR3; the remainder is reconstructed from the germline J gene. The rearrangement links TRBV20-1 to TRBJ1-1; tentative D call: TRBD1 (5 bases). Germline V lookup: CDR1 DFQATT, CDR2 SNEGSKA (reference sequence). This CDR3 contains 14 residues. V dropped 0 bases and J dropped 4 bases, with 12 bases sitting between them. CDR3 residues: CSARDRRTSTEAFF. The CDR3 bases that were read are TGCAGTGCTAGAGATCGTAGGACAAGCACTGAA.

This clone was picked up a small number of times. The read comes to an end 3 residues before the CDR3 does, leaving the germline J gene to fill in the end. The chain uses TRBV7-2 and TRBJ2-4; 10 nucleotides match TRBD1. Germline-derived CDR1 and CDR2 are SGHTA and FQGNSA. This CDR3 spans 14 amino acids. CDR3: CASSWTGGTYGQYF. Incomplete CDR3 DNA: TGTGCCAGCAGCTGGACAGGGGGGACATATGGT.

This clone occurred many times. The CDR3 bases that were read are TGTGCCAGCAGTTTAAGCACAGGAGGCACAGATACG. Translating gives CASSLSTGGTDT. The whole CDR3 protein is CASSLSTGGTDTQYF. The chain couples TRBV28 to TRBJ2-3; possibly TRBD1 for D (5 bases). Read data end 3 residues before the CDR3 end; the end is taken from the germline J gene. Trimming took 2 bases from V and 1 from J, leaving 10 bases between them. The CDR3 totals 15 residues. The germline CDR1 and CDR2 sequences are MDHEN and SYDVKM.

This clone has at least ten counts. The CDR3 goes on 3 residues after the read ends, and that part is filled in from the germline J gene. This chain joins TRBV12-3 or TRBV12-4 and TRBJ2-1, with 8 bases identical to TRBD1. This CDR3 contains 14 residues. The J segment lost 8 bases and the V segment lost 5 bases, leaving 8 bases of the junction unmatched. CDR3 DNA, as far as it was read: TGTGCCAGCAGTATTGGACAGGGAATTGATGAG. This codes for CASSIGQGIDE. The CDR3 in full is CASSIGQGIDEQFF.

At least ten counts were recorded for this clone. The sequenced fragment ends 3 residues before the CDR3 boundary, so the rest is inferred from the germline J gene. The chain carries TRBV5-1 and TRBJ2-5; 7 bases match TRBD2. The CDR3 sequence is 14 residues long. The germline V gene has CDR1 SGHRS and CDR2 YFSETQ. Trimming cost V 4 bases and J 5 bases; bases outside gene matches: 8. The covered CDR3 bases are TGCGCCAGCAGCCCGACGGGGGGAGTGGAGACC. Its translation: CASSPTGGVET. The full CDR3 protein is CASSPTGGVETQYF.

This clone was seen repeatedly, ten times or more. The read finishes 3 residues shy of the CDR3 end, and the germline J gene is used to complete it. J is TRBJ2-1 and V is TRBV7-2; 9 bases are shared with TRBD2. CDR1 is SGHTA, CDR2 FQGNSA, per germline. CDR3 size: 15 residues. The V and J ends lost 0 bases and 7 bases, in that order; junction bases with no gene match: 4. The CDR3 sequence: CASSLASSGVNEQFF. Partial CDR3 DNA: TGTGCCAGCAGCTTAGCGTCTAGCGGGGTGAATGAG.

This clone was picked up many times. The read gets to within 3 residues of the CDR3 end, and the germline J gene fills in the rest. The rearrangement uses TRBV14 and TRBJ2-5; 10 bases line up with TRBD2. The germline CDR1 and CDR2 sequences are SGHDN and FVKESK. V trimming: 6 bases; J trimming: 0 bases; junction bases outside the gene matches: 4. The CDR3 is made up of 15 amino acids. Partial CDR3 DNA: TGTGCCAGCAGTAAAGCGGGAGGGTACCAAGAGACC. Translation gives CASSKAGGYQET. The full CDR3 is CASSKAGGYQETQYF.

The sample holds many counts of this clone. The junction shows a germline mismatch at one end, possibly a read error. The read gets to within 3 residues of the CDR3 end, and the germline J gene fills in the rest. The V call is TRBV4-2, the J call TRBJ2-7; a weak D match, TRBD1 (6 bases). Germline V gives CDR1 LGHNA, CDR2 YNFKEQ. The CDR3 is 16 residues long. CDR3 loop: CASSQDRTGRRNEQYF. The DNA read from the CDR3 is TGCGCCAGCAGCCAAGATAGAACAGGGAGAAGGAACGAG.

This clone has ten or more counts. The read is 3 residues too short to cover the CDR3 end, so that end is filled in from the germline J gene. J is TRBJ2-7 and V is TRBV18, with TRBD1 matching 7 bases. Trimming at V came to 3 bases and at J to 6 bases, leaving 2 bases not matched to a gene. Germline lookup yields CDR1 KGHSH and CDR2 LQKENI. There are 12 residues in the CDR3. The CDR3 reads CASSPTGPEQYF. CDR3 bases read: TGTGCCAGCTCACCGACAGGGCCCGAG.

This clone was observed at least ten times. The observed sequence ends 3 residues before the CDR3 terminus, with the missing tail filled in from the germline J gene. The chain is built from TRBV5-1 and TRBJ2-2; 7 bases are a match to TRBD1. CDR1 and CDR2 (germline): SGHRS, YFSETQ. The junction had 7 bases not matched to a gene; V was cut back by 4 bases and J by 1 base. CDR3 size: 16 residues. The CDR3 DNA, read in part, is TGCGCCAGCAGCGGGCTGACAGGGAAGAACACCGGGGAG. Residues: CASSGLTGKNTGE. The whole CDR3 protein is CASSGLTGKNTGELFF.

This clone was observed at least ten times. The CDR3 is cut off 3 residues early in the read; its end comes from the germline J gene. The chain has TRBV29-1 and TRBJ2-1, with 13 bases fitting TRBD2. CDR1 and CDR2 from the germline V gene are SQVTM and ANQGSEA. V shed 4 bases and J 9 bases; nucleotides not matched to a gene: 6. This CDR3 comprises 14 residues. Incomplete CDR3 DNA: TGCAGCGTTGCTGAAGGACTAGCGGGAGTTGAG. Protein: CSVAEGLAGVE. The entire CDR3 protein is CSVAEGLAGVEQFF.

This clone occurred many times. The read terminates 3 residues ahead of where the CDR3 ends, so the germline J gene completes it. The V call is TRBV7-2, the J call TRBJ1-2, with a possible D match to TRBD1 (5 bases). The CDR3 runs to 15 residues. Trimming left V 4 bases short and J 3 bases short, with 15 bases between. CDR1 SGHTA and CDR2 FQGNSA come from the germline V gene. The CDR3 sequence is CASSSRPGGDYGYTF. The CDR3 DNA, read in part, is TGTGCCAGCAGCTCCCGTCCAGGAGGGGACTATGGC.

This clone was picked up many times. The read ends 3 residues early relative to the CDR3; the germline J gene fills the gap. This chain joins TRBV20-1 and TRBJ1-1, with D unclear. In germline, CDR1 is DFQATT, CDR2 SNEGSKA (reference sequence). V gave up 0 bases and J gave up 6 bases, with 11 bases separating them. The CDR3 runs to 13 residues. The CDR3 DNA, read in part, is TGCAGTGCTAGAGATTCGCTGTCGGCTGAA. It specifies CSARDSLSAE. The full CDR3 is CSARDSLSAEAFF.

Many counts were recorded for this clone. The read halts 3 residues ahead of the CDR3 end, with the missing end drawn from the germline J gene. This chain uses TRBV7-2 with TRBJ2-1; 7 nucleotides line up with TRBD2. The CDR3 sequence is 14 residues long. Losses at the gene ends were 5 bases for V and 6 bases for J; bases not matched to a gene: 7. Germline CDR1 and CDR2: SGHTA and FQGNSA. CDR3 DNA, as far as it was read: TGTGCCAGCAGCACCAGCCGGGGGGTCAATGAG. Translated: CASSTSRGVNE. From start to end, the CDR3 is CASSTSRGVNEQFF.

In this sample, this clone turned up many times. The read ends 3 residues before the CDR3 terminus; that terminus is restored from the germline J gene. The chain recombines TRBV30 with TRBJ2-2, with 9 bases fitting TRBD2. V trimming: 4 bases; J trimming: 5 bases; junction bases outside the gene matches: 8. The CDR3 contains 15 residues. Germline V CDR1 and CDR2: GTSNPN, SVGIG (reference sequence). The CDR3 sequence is CAWKGSGRRTGELFF. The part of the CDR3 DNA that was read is TGTGCCTGGAAGGGCAGCGGGAGGAGGACCGGGGAG.

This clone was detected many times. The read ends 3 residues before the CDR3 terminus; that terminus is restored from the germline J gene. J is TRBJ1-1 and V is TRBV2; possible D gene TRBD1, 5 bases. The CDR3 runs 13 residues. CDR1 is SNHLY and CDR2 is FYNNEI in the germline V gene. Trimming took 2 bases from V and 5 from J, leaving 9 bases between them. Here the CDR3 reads CASSETGGTEAFF. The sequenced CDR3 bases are TGTGCCAGCAGTGAAACTGGGGGGACTGAA.

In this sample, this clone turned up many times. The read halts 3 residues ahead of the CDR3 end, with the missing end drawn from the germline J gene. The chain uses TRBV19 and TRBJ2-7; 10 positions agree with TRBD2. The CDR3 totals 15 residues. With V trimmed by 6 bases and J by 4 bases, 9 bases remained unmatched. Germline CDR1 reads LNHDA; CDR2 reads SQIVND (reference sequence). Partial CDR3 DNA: TGTGCCAGTAGCTCTAGCGGGAGTATCGGATACGAG. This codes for CASSSSGSIGYE. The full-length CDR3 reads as CASSSSGSIGYEQYF.

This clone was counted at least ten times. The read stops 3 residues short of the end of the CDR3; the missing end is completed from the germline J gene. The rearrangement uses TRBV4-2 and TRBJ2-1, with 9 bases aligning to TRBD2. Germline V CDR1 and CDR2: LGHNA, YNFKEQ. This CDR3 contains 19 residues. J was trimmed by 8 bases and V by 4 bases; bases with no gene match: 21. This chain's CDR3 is CASSPSRLSGRPAMDEQFF. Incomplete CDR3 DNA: TGTGCCAGCAGCCCTAGTCGACTAAGCGGGAGGCCAGCAATGGATGAG.

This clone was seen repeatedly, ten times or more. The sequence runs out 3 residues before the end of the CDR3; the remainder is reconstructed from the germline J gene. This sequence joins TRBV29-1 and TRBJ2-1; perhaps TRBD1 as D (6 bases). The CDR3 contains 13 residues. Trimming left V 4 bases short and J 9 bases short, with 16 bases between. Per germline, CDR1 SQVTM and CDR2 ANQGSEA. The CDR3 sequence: CSVGLGDTVEQFF. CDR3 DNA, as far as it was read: TGCAGCGTTGGGTTGGGGGACACTGTTGAG.

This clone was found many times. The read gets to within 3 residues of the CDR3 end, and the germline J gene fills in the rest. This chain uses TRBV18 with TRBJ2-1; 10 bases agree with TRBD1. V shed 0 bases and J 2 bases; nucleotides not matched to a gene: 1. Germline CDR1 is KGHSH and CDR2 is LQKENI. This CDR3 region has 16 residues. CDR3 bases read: TGTGCCAGCTCACCACCGGGGACAGGGGCCTACAATGAG. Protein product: CASSPPGTGAYNE. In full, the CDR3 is CASSPPGTGAYNEQFF. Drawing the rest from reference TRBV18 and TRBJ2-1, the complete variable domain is NAGVMQNPRHLVRRRGQEARLRCSPMKGHSHVYWYRQLPEEGLKFMVYLQKENIIDESGMPKERFSAEFPKEGPSILRIQQVVRGDSAAYFCASSPPGTGAYNEQFFGPGTRLTVL.

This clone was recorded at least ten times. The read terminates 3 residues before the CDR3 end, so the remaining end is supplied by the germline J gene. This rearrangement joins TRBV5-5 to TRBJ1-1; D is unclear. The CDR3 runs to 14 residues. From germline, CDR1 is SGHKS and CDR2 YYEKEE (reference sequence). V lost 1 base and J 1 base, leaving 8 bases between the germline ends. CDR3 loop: CASSLYRANTEAFF. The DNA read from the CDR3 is TGTGCCAGCAGCTTGTATCGAGCGAACACTGAA.

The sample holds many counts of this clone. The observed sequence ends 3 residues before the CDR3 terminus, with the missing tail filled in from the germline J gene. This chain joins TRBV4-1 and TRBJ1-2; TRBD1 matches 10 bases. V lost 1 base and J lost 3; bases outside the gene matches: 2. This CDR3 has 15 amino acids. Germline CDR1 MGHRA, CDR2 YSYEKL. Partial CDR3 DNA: TGCGCCAGCAGCCAAGGACAGGGGGCGGACTATGGC. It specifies CASSQGQGADYG. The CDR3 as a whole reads CASSQGQGADYGYTF.

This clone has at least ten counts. The covered CDR3 bases are TGTGCCAGTCGACCGGGACAGTGGCGGGGCTCCTATAATTCACCC. Translating it yields CASRPGQWRGSYNSP. The CDR3 reads in full as CASRPGQWRGSYNSPLHF. V gene TRBV19 combines with J gene TRBJ1-6; 7 nucleotides align to TRBD1. The observed sequence ends 3 residues before the CDR3 terminus, with the missing tail filled in from the germline J gene. In germline, CDR1 is LNHDA, CDR2 SQIVND (reference sequence). This CDR3 is built from 18 residues. Trimming took 8 bases from V and 0 from J; bases not matched to a gene: 13. Full variable domain (remainder filled in from reference TRBV19 and TRBJ1-6): DGGITQSPKYLFRKEGQNVTLSCEQNLNHDAMYWYRQDPGQGLRLIYYSQIVNDFQKGDIAEGYSVSREKKESFPLTVTSAQKNPTAFYLCASRPGQWRGSYNSPLHFGNGTRLTVT.

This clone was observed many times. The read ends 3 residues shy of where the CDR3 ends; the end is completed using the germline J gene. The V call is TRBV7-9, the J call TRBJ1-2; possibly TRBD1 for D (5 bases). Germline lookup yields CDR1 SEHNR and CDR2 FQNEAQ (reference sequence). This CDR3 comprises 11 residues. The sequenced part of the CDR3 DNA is TGTGCCAGCAACTATGGGGGGGAC. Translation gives CASNYGGD. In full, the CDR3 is CASNYGGDYTF.